A single sample gave rise to the 13 T cell receptor beta chains below, sequenced in a study of cytomegalovirus exposure and HLA in healthy donors. TCRdb's copy holds only in-frame clones and misses some; the assay was immunoSEQ multiplex PCR. The sample contains hundreds of thousands of clones, 75% to 90% of which appear only once. Sequences were obtained from PBMCs. The origin of the receptors is a woman aged 25 to 39 in good health and CMV-seropositive.

J is TRBJ2-1 and V is TRBV4-1; 9 bases align to TRBD1. CDR1 MGHRA and CDR2 YSYEKL come from the germline V gene. The CDR3 loop spans 13 amino acids. The ends lost 8 bases at V and 8 bases at J; junction bases unmatched: 7. This chain's CDR3 is CASLGQGIDEQFF. Written as DNA, the CDR3 is TGCGCCAGCCTTGGACAGGGGATAGATGAGCAGTTCTTC.

The table lists this clone with a few counts. This chain joins TRBV28 and TRBJ1-5, with D perhaps TRBD1 (5 bases). Germline lookup yields CDR1 MDHEN and CDR2 SYDVKM. Trimming cost V 3 bases and J 5 bases, with 11 bases left between them. CDR3 length: 14 amino acids. The CDR3 DNA sequence: TGTGCCAGCAGTTTGGGGAGGGGTTATCAGCCCCAGCATTTT. Translating it yields CASSLGRGYQPQHF.

J is TRBJ2-5 and V is TRBV5-1; 9 positions agree with TRBD2. The V segment lost 4 bases and the J segment 3 bases; nucleotides outside the gene matches: 10. The germline V gene has CDR1 SGHRS and CDR2 YFSETQ. The CDR3 has 16 residues. The CDR3: CASSLEPGLAKETQYF. As DNA, the CDR3 is TGCGCCAGCAGCCTGGAACCGGGACTAGCAAAAGAGACCCAGTACTTC.

The gene calls are TRBV2 and TRBJ2-1, with D maybe TRBD2 (5 bases). Between the trimmed V and J ends, which lost 4 bases and 5 bases, there was a span of 9 bases. The germline gives CDR1 SNHLY, CDR2 FYNNEI. This CDR3 has 13 residues. CDR3 amino acids: CASSGNSDNEQFF. The CDR3 DNA reads TGTGCCAGCAGTGGAAATAGCGACAATGAGCAGTTCTTC.

The CDR3 nucleotides read TGTGCCAGCAGCAGGGACGGGGGAGACTCCCAGCATTTT. Amino acids: CASSRDGGDSQHF. J is TRBJ1-5 and V is TRBV9; D may be TRBD1 (5 bases). From germline, CDR1 is SGDLS and CDR2 YYNGEE. V lost 4 bases to trimming and J lost 11 bases, with 16 bases between them. The CDR3 runs to 13 residues.

This chain uses TRBV21-1 with TRBJ2-7; the DNA was not used to check the table's D call, TRBD2. TRBV21-1 is given as a pseudogene. The length of the CDR3 is 21 residues. CDR3 in DNA: TGTGCCAGCAGCAAAGCGGAGACCAATCTTAGAGCGGGACTAATATCCTACGAGCAGTACTTC. This sequence encodes CASSKAETNLRAGLISYEQYF.

The J gene is TRBJ2-5, the V gene TRBV29-1; 8 nucleotides align to TRBD1. The CDR3 length is 14 residues. The germline CDR1 and CDR2 sequences are SQVTM and ANQGSEA. Trimming cost V 6 bases and J 5 bases; bases outside gene matches: 11. This CDR3 reads CSVTQGASRETQYF. In nucleotides, the CDR3 is TGCAGCGTGACCCAGGGGGCTAGTCGGGAGACCCAGTACTTC. Together with reference TRBV29-1 and TRBJ2-5, the CDR3 gives the full variable domain: SAVISQKPSRDICQRGTSLTIQCQVDSQVTMMFWYRQQPGQSLTLIATANQGSEATYESGFVIDKFPISRPNLTFSTLTVSNMSPEDSSIYLCSVTQGASRETQYFGPGTRLLVL.

The V call is TRBV6-1, the J call TRBJ2-1; 9 bases match TRBD1. This CDR3 has 16 residues. V lost 4 bases to trimming and J lost 5 bases; unmatched junction nucleotides: 9. The germline V gene encodes CDR1 MNHNS and CDR2 SASEGT. The CDR3 bases are TGTGCCAGCAGTGCCTACAGGGGGCGACCGAACAATGAGCAGTTCTTC. Protein: CASSAYRGRPNNEQFF.

The CDR3 DNA reads as TGTGCCAGCAGTTCCCGAACTAGCGGGTTCGCCTACGAGCAGTACTTC. Protein sequence: CASSSRTSGFAYEQYF. The chain couples TRBV27 to TRBJ2-7, with 9 nucleotides matching TRBD2. Germline V lookup: CDR1 MNHEY, CDR2 SMNVEV (reference sequence). After removal of 4 bases from V and 2 bases from J, the junction contained 9 bases not matched to a gene. The CDR3 loop spans 16 amino acids.

The gene calls are TRBV23-1 and TRBJ2-1; a weak D match, TRBD2 (6 bases). TRBV23-1 is marked as an open reading frame, function uncertain. V shed 0 bases and J shed 8 bases, with 17 bases lying between them. The CDR3 loop spans 16 amino acids. Written as DNA, the CDR3 is TGCGCCAGCAGTCAATCCCCGCCGCGGGGTGGAGATGAGCAGTTCTTC. Translated, it gives CASSQSPPRGGDEQFF.

This sequence joins TRBV29-1 and TRBJ2-7; D gene ambiguous. Per the germline V gene, CDR1 is SQVTM and CDR2 is ANQGSEA. Trimming cost V 7 bases and J 0 bases, with 13 bases left between them. The CDR3 sequence is 13 residues long. The CDR3 here is CSGGTGISYEQYF. DNA for the CDR3: TGCAGCGGCGGAACTGGAATCTCCTACGAGCAGTACTTC.

There are a few counts of this clone. CDR3 amino acids: CASSDRTEAFF. CDR3 bases: TGTGCCAGCAGTGACAGGACTGAAGCTTTCTTT. The rearrangement links TRBV6-1 to TRBJ1-1; D unresolved. Germline V CDR1 and CDR2: MNHNS, SASEGT. The CDR3 runs to 11 residues. V was cut by 3 bases and J by 5 bases, with 4 bases left in between.

This rearrangement joins TRBV7-9 to TRBJ1-2; no definite D call. V dropped 3 bases and J dropped 7 bases, with 18 bases sitting between them. Germline assignment: CDR1 SEHNR and CDR2 FQNEAQ (reference sequence). The CDR3 is 15 residues long. The chain's CDR3 is CASSFGESRTFGYTF. The DNA of the CDR3 is TGTGCCAGCAGCTTTGGCGAATCTCGGACTTTTGGCTACACCTTC. The full variable domain, with the rest looked up from reference TRBV7-9 and TRBJ1-2, is DTGVSQNPRHKITKRGQNVTFRCDPISEHNRLYWYRQTLGQGPEFLTYFQNEAQLEKSRLLSDRFSAERPKGSFSTLEIQRTEQGDSAMYLCASSFGESRTFGYTFGSGTRLTVV.